The 17 T cell receptor beta chains below were found in one sample sequenced in a study of blood T cell repertoires in COVID-19. Libraries were prepared by immunoSEQ multiplex PCR; TCRdb keeps only in-frame clonotypes and omits some of them. The profile covers around 200,000 clones, with around four fifths appearing a single time and less than 3.5% taken by the ten largest. The sequenced material came from peripheral blood. These receptors were obtained from a man between 45 and 60 years old with active or convalescent COVID-19.

This clone came up a few times. The rearrangement links TRBV2 to TRBJ1-2; 7 bases are shared with TRBD1. CDR1 SNHLY and CDR2 FYNNEI come from the germline V gene. The CDR3 has 15 amino acids. Trimming cost V 7 bases and J 3 bases; bases outside gene matches: 11. DNA for the CDR3: TGTGCCAGCAAAGAGACAGGGACCGGTCACTATGGCTACACCTTC. Protein: CASKETGTGHYGYTF. The whole variable domain, filled in from reference TRBV2 and TRBJ1-2, reads EPEVTQTPSHQVTQMGQEVILRCVPISNHLYFYWYRQILGQKVEFLVSFYNNEISEKSEIFDDQFSVERPDGSNFTLKIRSTKLEDSAMYFCASKETGTGHYGYTFGSGTRLTVV.

J is TRBJ2-1 and V is TRBV6-5; 8 bases are a match to TRBD1. CDR3 length: 15 amino acids. The V and J ends lost 5 bases and 2 bases, in that order; junction bases with no gene match: 5. Germline CDR1 MNHEY, CDR2 SVGAGI. CDR3: CASSLDRGPYNEQFF. The CDR3 DNA reads as TGTGCCAGCAGTCTTGACAGGGGACCCTACAATGAGCAGTTCTTC.

The chain has TRBV19 and TRBJ2-5; 8 nucleotides match TRBD1. This CDR3 region has 15 residues. In germline, CDR1 is LNHDA, CDR2 SQIVND (reference sequence). Trimming removed 3 bases from V and 7 bases from J; junction bases left unmatched: 10. CDR3 region: CASSMEAGGAGTQYF. The CDR3 nucleotides read TGTGCCAGTAGTATGGAGGCAGGGGGCGCGGGGACCCAGTACTTC.

The chain links TRBV2 to TRBJ2-6, with 7 bases identical to TRBD2. Germline trimming cut 10 bases from V and 13 bases from J; bases unmatched to any gene: 13. Germline values: CDR1 SNHLY, CDR2 FYNNEI. The CDR3 is made up of 13 amino acids. The CDR3 reads CATRTSLSLVLTF. CDR3 DNA sequence: TGTGCCACCAGGACTAGTTTATCCCTAGTCCTGACTTTC. The full variable domain, rest sourced from reference TRBV2 and TRBJ2-6, is EPEVTQTPSHQVTQMGQEVILRCVPISNHLYFYWYRQILGQKVEFLVSFYNNEISEKSEIFDDQFSVERPDGSNFTLKIRSTKLEDSAMYFCATRTSLSLVLTFGAGSRLTVL.

This chain uses TRBV28 with TRBJ2-3, with D perhaps matching TRBD2 (6 bases). V was trimmed by 7 bases and J by 3 bases, leaving 23 bases between them. Germline CDR1 is MDHEN and CDR2 is SYDVKM. The CDR3 is 17 residues long. CDR3 sequence: CASTPAGRGEGTDTQYF. The CDR3 DNA sequence: TGTGCCAGCACCCCGGCCGGGCGGGGAGAGGGAACAGATACGCAGTATTTT. Based on the CDR3 plus reference TRBV28 and TRBJ2-3, the full variable domain is DVKVTQSSRYLVKRTGEKVFLECVQDMDHENMFWYRQDPGLGLRLIYFSYDVKMKEKGDIPEGYSVSREKKERFSLILESASTNQTSMYLCASTPAGRGEGTDTQYFGPGTRLTVL.

Only one count was recorded for this clone. This chain connects TRBV28 to TRBJ1-1; D perhaps matches TRBD1 (5 bases). Germline CDR1 MDHEN, CDR2 SYDVKM. This CDR3 comprises 16 residues. V was trimmed by 6 bases and J by 3 bases, leaving 20 bases between them. The CDR3, as DNA: TGTGCCAGCAGAGTCCCCTGGGGCAGGGCGGACACTGAAGCTTTCTTT. Protein product: CASRVPWGRADTEAFF. Full variable domain (missing parts from reference TRBV28 and TRBJ1-1): DVKVTQSSRYLVKRTGEKVFLECVQDMDHENMFWYRQDPGLGLRLIYFSYDVKMKEKGDIPEGYSVSREKKERFSLILESASTNQTSMYLCASRVPWGRADTEAFFGQGTRLTVV.

The chain uses TRBV6-5 and TRBJ1-4; TRBD1 agrees at 7 bases. CDR1 and CDR2 from the germline V gene are MNHEY and SVGAGI. V lost 4 bases to trimming and J lost 0 bases; unmatched junction nucleotides: 5. This CDR3 is 16 amino acids long. CDR3 in DNA: TGTGCCAGCAGTTGGGACAGTGGTGCAACTAATGAAAAACTGTTTTTT. Protein product: CASSWDSGATNEKLFF.

The chain recombines TRBV2 with TRBJ1-2; D is unclear. The V and J ends lost 2 bases and 8 bases respectively, with 9 bases between them. Germline V CDR1 and CDR2: SNHLY, FYNNEI. The CDR3 loop spans 12 amino acids. The CDR3 loop is CASSEPRGGYTF. The CDR3 DNA is TGTGCCAGCAGTGAACCTCGCGGCGGCTACACCTTC.

This clone occurred once. The chain couples TRBV11-3 to TRBJ2-1; TRBD2 matches at 9 bases. J gave up 9 bases and V 5 bases, and 11 bases lay outside the gene matches. Germline V gene lookup returns CDR1 SGHNT and CDR2 YENEEA. The CDR3 length is 15 residues. The CDR3 sequence: CASSVVAGALGEQFF. CDR3 nucleotides: TGTGCCAGCAGCGTGGTAGCGGGGGCTTTGGGTGAGCAGTTCTTC.

The gene calls are TRBV27 and TRBJ2-1, with 10 bases matching TRBD2. V lost 5 bases and J lost 6; bases outside the gene matches: 7. Germline CDR1 MNHEY, CDR2 SMNVEV (reference sequence). This CDR3 spans 15 amino acids. The CDR3 spells CASSNLAGAFNEQFF. Here the CDR3 DNA reads TGTGCCAGCAGTAATCTAGCGGGGGCCTTCAATGAGCAGTTCTTC.

The J gene is TRBJ1-2, the V gene TRBV6-1, with D uncertain. V was pared by 1 base and J by 0 bases, with 6 bases between. The CDR3 totals 14 residues. Looked up from germline, CDR1 is MNHNS and CDR2 is SASEGT. DNA of the CDR3: TGTGCCAGCAGTGAAGGGGCAGCTAACTATGGCTACACCTTC. It codes for CASSEGAANYGYTF.

The chain carries TRBV19 and TRBJ1-4, with D hard to call. The length of the CDR3 is 16 residues. The germline V and J ends were trimmed by 5 bases and 1 base, with 14 bases remaining between them. The germline V gene encodes CDR1 LNHDA and CDR2 SQIVND (reference sequence). The CDR3 DNA follows: TGTGCCAGTAGTCCCCGGGAGGGTCGAACTAATGAAAAACTGTTTTTT. It encodes CASSPREGRTNEKLFF.

The genes are TRBV19 and TRBJ1-1; weak D call: TRBD1 (5 bases). Trimming cost V 7 bases and J 6 bases, with 18 bases left between them. Germline V gene data show CDR1 as LNHDA and CDR2 as SQIVND (reference sequence). This CDR3 is 14 amino acids long. The CDR3 here is CASNPGIRSAEAFF. The CDR3, as DNA: TGTGCCAGTAACCCAGGGATTCGGAGCGCTGAAGCTTTCTTT.

The CDR3 protein is CASSPQGPEAFF. In DNA, the CDR3 is TGCGCCAGCAGTCCACAGGGGCCTGAAGCTTTCTTT. This sequence joins TRBV5-1 and TRBJ1-1; the match to TRBD1 covers 7 bases. Unmatched junction bases numbered 4, after V lost 5 bases and J lost 6 bases. CDR3 length: 12 amino acids. Germline-derived CDR1 and CDR2 are SGHRS and YFSETQ.

The chain employs TRBV24-1 and TRBJ2-3, with TRBD2 identical over 7 bases. The CDR3 runs 16 residues. Germline V gene sequence: CDR1 KGHDR, CDR2 SFDVKD. V gave up 7 bases and J gave up 2 bases; unmatched junction bases: 11. CDR3 residues: CATSSFRGDDTDTQYF. The CDR3 nucleotides are TGTGCCACCAGCTCCTTTCGGGGGGACGACACAGATACGCAGTATTTT.

The gene calls are TRBV5-8 and TRBJ2-5; 11 bases line up with TRBD2. With 0 bases clipped from V and 3 bases from J, the junction kept 4 bases outside the gene matches. Looked up from germline, CDR1 is SGHTS and CDR2 is YDEGEE. The CDR3 runs to 16 residues. The CDR3 DNA reads TGTGCCAGCAGCTTGGAGCTAGCGGGAGGAGAAGAGACCCAGTACTTC. Translated: CASSLELAGGEETQYF.

The genes are TRBV18 and TRBJ2-5, with 8 bases lining up with TRBD2. Germline V CDR1 and CDR2: KGHSH, LQKENI. CDR3 length equals 15 residues. With 1 base clipped from V and 2 bases from J, the junction kept 3 bases outside the gene matches. The CDR3 DNA sequence: TGTGCCAGCTCACCACTCGCTAGCGGGCAAGAGACCCAGTACTTC. Translation gives CASSPLASGQETQYF.